This is a list of T cell receptor beta chains from one sample in a study of PD-L1 blockade in urothelial cancer. Produced via immunoSEQ multiplex PCR; TCRdb's table is partial and in-frame only. The repertoire holds some 60,000 clones, with more than 70% as singletons. Source: PBMCs, taken around atezolizumab (anti-PD-L1) treatment. The receptors come from a man in his fifties with urothelial cancer. The CDR3 runs from the conserved cysteine through the conserved F or W. A D gene is named only where the DNA matches it firmly.

>TRBV9|NA|TRBJ1-2
CASSSQGMINYGYTF
>TRBV10-3|NA|TRBJ1-4
CAISGGTNEKLFF
>TRBV27|NA|TRBJ1-2
CASSQQGTYGYTF
>TRBV20-1|NA|TRBJ1-3
CSGHLRNTIYF
>TRBV30|NA|TRBJ1-6
CAWSVLDNSPLHF
>TRBV5-4|TRBD1|TRBJ1-6
CASSVRQGNNSPLHF
>TRBV7-9|NA|TRBJ1-6
CASSAETGGNNSPLHF
>TRBV5-1|TRBD2|TRBJ2-2
CASSVLAGETGELFF
>TRBV15|NA|TRBJ2-1
CATSRLSEAEQFF
>TRBV6-6|TRBD1|TRBJ1-2
CASSDRDRANYGYTF
>TRBV5-4|TRBD1|TRBJ2-6
CASSQTGFTGANVLTF
>TRBV5-1|TRBD2|TRBJ2-5
CASSTGLAGVETQYF
>TRBV30|NA|TRBJ2-6
CAWSTQATGANVLTF
>TRBV7-9|NA|TRBJ1-3
CASRGQPLSGNTIYF
>TRBV14|NA|TRBJ2-5
CASSPRTSSQETQYF
>TRBV6-1|NA|TRBJ1-5
CASSEARVASNQPQHF
>TRBV2|NA|TRBJ2-5
CASSTQQGQETQYF
>TRBV28|NA|TRBJ1-2
CASSLYLYYGYTF
>TRBV9|TRBD2|TRBJ2-5
CASSPGTSGAQETQYF
>TRBV28|TRBD1|TRBJ1-2
CASSPRTGYNYGYTF
>TRBV4-1|TRBD2|TRBJ2-7
CASSQEETSTYEQYF
>TRBV7-9|NA|TRBJ2-7
CASSLPVAGNYEQYF
>TRBV6-5|TRBD1|TRBJ1-2
CASSYRTGGGGYTF
>TRBV14|TRBD2|TRBJ2-5
CASTLSGRGQETQYF
>TRBV7-6|NA|TRBJ2-7
CASSLLGGGGYEQYF
>TRBV28|TRBD2|TRBJ2-3
CASSKISGRAVDTQYF
>TRBV7-9|TRBD2|TRBJ2-7
CASSPGVSGDLYEQYF
>TRBV21-1|NA|TRBJ1-1
CASSILQGNTEAFF
>TRBV7-9|TRBD1|TRBJ2-7
CASSLGRDSYEQYF
>TRBV14|NA|TRBJ2-7
CASSQYYEQYF
>TRBV6-8|TRBD1|TRBJ1-5
CASSTPGQYSNQPQHF
>TRBV28|NA|TRBJ2-5
CASSVGQQETQYF
>TRBV30|NA|TRBJ1-4
CAWNRRGKLFF
>TRBV6-1|NA|TRBJ2-1
CASIRQGKDEQFF
>TRBV19|TRBD2|TRBJ2-2
CASSMGGTGELFF
>TRBV7-2|NA|TRBJ2-7
CASSPILRGLSYEQYF
>TRBV11-2|NA|TRBJ2-1
CASSPHGGKGDEQFF
>TRBV5-4|NA|TRBJ1-1
CASSLGGGSGNTEAFF
>TRBV27|TRBD2|TRBJ2-2
CASRGGGHSGELFF
>TRBV27|TRBD1|TRBJ1-6
CASRPDRGSVSSPLHF
>TRBV11-2|NA|TRBJ1-5
CASSPGGNQPQHF
>TRBV4-1|NA|TRBJ2-7
CASSQDTSLFFNEQYF
>TRBV5-1|NA|TRBJ2-7
CASSLGMGRRYEQYF
>TRBV28|NA|TRBJ1-2
CASSSKPTPAGYTF
>TRBV5-1|TRBD2|TRBJ2-5
CASQREGETQYF
>TRBV27|NA|TRBJ2-3
CASSPQGITDTQYF